This TCR beta chain was sequenced in a study of blood T cells in healthy people across ages. Extractions gave at least 5.5 micrograms of total RNA per sample. This clonotype was observed a handful of times. As yet, its antigen is unknown. Using a J-beta primer mix together with a sample-barcoded 5' primer, a second PCR was run for about 7 to 12 cycles. MiXCR was run by TCRdb on the 5' RACE reads, yielding one entry per CDR3 protein. The profile shows over 500,000 distinct CDR3 sequences, 27% of them singletons. The CDR3 runs to 14 residues. Germline V CDR1 and CDR2: SGHTA, FQGNSA. V was cut by 5 bases and J by 7 bases, with 17 bases left in between. Notes on the study in general: Changes in expanded clonotypes were possibly confounded, as the CMV status of donors was unknown.

Separately, the same data were catalogued under a study of T cells of mothers and their children.

The sample taken for sequencing was blood. V and J are TRBV7-2 and TRBJ1-1, with D uncertain. The source of this sequence is a boy aged 2-15 years in good health. CDR3 protein: CASSLGVTGFEAFF. The CDR3 region has the DNA TGTGCCAGCAGCCTCGGGGTAACGGGCTTTGAAGCTTTCTTT.